This is a list of T cell receptor beta chains from one sample in a study of cytomegalovirus exposure and HLA in healthy donors. TCRdb's table, derived via immunoSEQ multiplex PCR, lists solely in-frame clones and lacks some. Of 100,000 to 150,000 clones in the sample, more than 80% were seen once. Source material: PBMCs. These receptors originate from a male donor in good health and CMV-seronegative. The CDR3 runs from the conserved cysteine through the conserved F or W. The order of the fields is J gene, CDR3 length, clone size, V gene, CDR3 protein. A row's size may be missing; if present it is once, few, many or a size class.

TRBJ2-7 | 14 | - | TRBV4-3 | CASSHLAGTYEQYF
TRBJ2-7 | 15 | - | TRBV12-5 | CASTPTGVTSYEQYF
TRBJ2-5 | 13 | - | TRBV11-2 | CASSEGGRETQYF
TRBJ1-1 | 15 | - | TRBV11-1 | CASSPGTGMDTEAFF
TRBJ2-1 | 15 | - | TRBV2 | CASSEWDRDNNEQFF
TRBJ2-7 | 15 | - | TRBV5-4 | CASSLKREAFYEQYF
TRBJ2-5 | 14 | - | TRBV5-6 | CASSFPGQGVTQYF
TRBJ2-2 | 13 | - | TRBV19 | CASSTTVPGELFF
TRBJ2-3 | 16 | - | TRBV4-2 | CASSQDHTSGGDTQYF
TRBJ1-1 | 13 | few | TRBV5-4 | CASSAGTGFEAFF
TRBJ1-1 | 15 | few | TRBV5-5 | CASSLGPVMNTEAFF
TRBJ2-1 | 16 | - | TRBV2 | CASSEWSSGRANEQFF
TRBJ2-7 | 12 | few | TRBV28 | CASSFGSGEQYF
TRBJ2-7 | 16 | few | TRBV7-6 | CASSLGDGGIGYEQYF
TRBJ2-3 | 15 | - | TRBV15 | CATSRVAGGPDTQYF
TRBJ1-6 | 12 | - | TRBV6-1 | CATGTGYSPLHF
TRBJ1-4 | 14 | - | TRBV5-8 | CASSSGQNNEKLFF
TRBJ2-7 | 14 | - | TRBV11-2 | CASSRTGGDYEQYF
TRBJ1-2 | 14 | - | TRBV11-2 | CASSLVFGQKGYTF
TRBJ1-5 | 15 | few | TRBV2 | CASSAGTGGNQPQHF
TRBJ2-7 | 13 | - | TRBV19 | CASSMDSGVEQYF
TRBJ2-7 | 15 | few | TRBV5-1 | CASSVGQGAIYEQYF
TRBJ2-5 | 11 | once | TRBV20-1 | CSATRGETQYF
TRBJ2-7 | 13 | - | TRBV7-9 | CASSSGLYYEQYF
TRBJ2-1 | 15 | once | TRBV11-2 | CASSWGGSPYNEQFF
TRBJ2-3 | 16 | once | TRBV6-4 | CASSATGGVGTDTQYF
TRBJ1-2 | 12 | - | TRBV5-1 | CASSASSDGYTF
TRBJ1-5 | 13 | - | TRBV7-9 | CSSSLAGNQPQHF
TRBJ1-5 | 15 | - | TRBV7-2 | CASSTRDRGSQPQHF
TRBJ1-1 | 13 | - | TRBV27 | CASKLIGNTEAFF
TRBJ2-1 | 17 | - | TRBV5-6 | CASSLRKSGISYNEQFF
TRBJ1-2 | 15 | - | TRBV5-4 | CASSTELQGNYGYTF
TRBJ2-7 | 13 | - | TRBV6-1 | CASSRQGVYEQYF
TRBJ2-3 | 13 | once | TRBV10-1 | CASRRQGTDTQYF
TRBJ1-4 | 15 | once | TRBV11-2 | CASSTGIGTNEKLFF
TRBJ2-3 | 17 | - | TRBV27 | CASSTRRAGGPTDTQYF
TRBJ1-1 | 17 | - | TRBV11-2 | CASSLGSAGDMNTEAFF
TRBJ1-6 | 14 | once | TRBV9 | CASSVEGARSPLHF
TRBJ1-1 | 13 | - | TRBV6-5 | CASSRRVDAEAFF
TRBJ1-4 | 13 | - | TRBV7-9 | CASSPPEDEKLFF
TRBJ2-3 | 13 | - | TRBV30 | CACPGHHTDTQYF
TRBJ1-1 | 15 | - | TRBV5-1 | CASSLVPRQGTEAFF
TRBJ1-6 | 17 | few | TRBV30 | CAWGSQGLSSYNSPLHF
TRBJ1-1 | 11 | - | TRBV7-9 | CASSVQLEAFF
TRBJ2-5 | 14 | - | TRBV4-1 | CASSQGGEKETQYF
TRBJ2-3 | 14 | - | TRBV7-9 | CSSSFETATDTQYF
TRBJ2-2 | 15 | - | TRBV18 | CASSPGQGWTGELFF
TRBJ2-3 | 16 | - | TRBV7-9 | CASSSGQGFSTDTQYF
TRBJ1-3 | 15 | - | TRBV5-1 | CASSLGQSGGNTIYF